This TCR beta chain was sequenced during a study of T cell responses to AZD1222 COVID-19 vaccine. Study-level results: Vaccination with two AZD1222 doses was followed by a rise in Spike-specific TCR breadth and depth. Only a handful of AZD1222 recipients, roughly 6 in all, had baseline seropositivity.

As concerns this clone: What it binds is not known. The sample has other DNA sequences that encode this CDR3 too.

Generated by immunoSEQ multiplex PCR, the TCRdb table keeps only in-frame clones and is missing some. The sample lists some 150,000 clones, roughly 90% occurring once. The sequence derives from an adult in good health. Here the sequenced sample was peripheral blood, taken on day 0 of AZD1222 vaccination.

The CDR3 sequence is CASSPDRANTEAFF. CDR3 nucleotides: TGTGCCAGCTCACCGGACAGGGCGAACACTGAAGCTTTCTTT. The chain recombines TRBV18 with TRBJ1-1; 8 nucleotides agree with TRBD1. The CDR3 consists of 14 residues. Germline lookup yields CDR1 KGHSH and CDR2 LQKENI. Trimming removed 3 bases from V and 1 base from J; junction bases left unmatched: 1.